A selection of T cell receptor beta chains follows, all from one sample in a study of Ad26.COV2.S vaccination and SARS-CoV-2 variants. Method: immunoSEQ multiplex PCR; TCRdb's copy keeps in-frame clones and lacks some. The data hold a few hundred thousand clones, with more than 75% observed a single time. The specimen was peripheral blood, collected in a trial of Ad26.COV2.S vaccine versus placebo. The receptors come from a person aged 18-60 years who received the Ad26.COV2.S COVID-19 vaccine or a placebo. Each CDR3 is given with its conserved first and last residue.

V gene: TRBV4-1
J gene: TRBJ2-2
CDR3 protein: CASLPGGANTGELFF

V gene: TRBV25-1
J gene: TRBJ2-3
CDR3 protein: CASSEYRAGTDTQYF

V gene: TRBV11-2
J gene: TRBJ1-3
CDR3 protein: CASSPRDRGGGNTIYF

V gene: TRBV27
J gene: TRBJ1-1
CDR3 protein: CASSLGGTGAYTEAFF

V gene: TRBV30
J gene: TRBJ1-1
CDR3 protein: CAWSVLRMTGGTGTEAFF

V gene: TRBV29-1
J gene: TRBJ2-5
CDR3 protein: CSVEQAGQETQYF

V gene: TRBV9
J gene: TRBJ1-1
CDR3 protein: CASSVGQSNTEAFF

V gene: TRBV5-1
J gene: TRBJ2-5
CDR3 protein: CASSPGTGGWKETQYF

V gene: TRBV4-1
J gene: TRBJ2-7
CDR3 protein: CASSQDLVGGTAYEQYF

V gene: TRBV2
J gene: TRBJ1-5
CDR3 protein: CASSTDRLGNQPQHF

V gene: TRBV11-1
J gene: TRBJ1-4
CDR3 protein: CASKTTTNEKLFF

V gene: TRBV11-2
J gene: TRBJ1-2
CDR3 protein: CASSPGGFDGYTF

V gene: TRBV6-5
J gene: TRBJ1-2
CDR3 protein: CASSTRDRGYGYTF

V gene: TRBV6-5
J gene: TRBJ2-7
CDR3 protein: CASSTGYEQYF